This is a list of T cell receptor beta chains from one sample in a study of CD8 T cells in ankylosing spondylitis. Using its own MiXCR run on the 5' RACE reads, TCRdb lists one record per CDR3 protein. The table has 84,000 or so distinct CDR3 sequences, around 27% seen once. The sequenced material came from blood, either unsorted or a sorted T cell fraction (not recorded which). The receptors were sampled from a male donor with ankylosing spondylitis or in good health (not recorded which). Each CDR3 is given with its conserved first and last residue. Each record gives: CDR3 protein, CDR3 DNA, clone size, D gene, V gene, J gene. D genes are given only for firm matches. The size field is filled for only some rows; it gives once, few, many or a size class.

CASSDWSAYGYTF	TGTGCCAGCAGTGATTGGTCAGCCTATGGCTACACCTTC	few	-	TRBV25-1	TRBJ1-2
CASSVTGSNQAQHF	TGTGCCAGCAGTGTGACAGGAAGCAATCAGGCCCAGCATTTT	-	-	TRBV12-3/TRBV12-4	TRBJ1-5
CSAPPGTAHYNEQFF	TGCAGTGCTCCACCCGGGACAGCGCACTACAATGAGCAGTTCTTC	few	TRBD1	TRBV20-1	TRBJ2-1
CASSLLTAPDSPLHF	TGTGCCAGCAGCTTACTGACCGCTCCCGATTCACCCCTCCACTTT	few	-	TRBV7-6	TRBJ1-6
CASSPPSDTQYF	TGTGCCAGTAGCCCACCTTCAGATACGCAGTATTTT	-	-	TRBV19	TRBJ2-3
CASSRGQGTLIEAFF	TGCGCCAGCAGCCGCGGACAGGGGACCTTAATTGAAGCTTTCTTT	-	TRBD1	TRBV5-1	TRBJ1-1
CASSWRGADTDTQYF	TGCGCCAGCAGCTGGAGGGGCGCTGACACAGATACGCAGTATTTT	-	-	TRBV5-1	TRBJ2-3
CSARDWDGYGYTF	TGCAGTGCTAGAGATTGGGACGGATATGGCTACACCTTC	-	-	TRBV20-1	TRBJ1-2
CASSLLQGRNTEAFF	TGCGCCAGCAGCTTGTTACAGGGGAGAAACACTGAAGCTTTCTTT	-	TRBD1	TRBV5-1	TRBJ1-1
CASRDTGNQPQHF	TGTGCCAGCAGAGATACAGGGAATCAGCCCCAGCATTTT	few	-	TRBV12-3/TRBV12-4	TRBJ1-5
CASSPFGGDNSPLHF	TGTGCCAGCAGCCCTTTTGGGGGTGATAATTCACCCCTCCACTTT	-	-	TRBV7-9	TRBJ1-6
CASSLGSPLYSNQPQHF	TGTGCCAGCAGTTTAGGGTCCCCTCTTTATAGCAATCAGCCCCAGCATTTT	once	-	TRBV28	TRBJ1-5
CASSLDRNRRAFF	TGTGCCAGCAGCCTAGACAGGAATCGGAGAGCTTTCTTT	few	-	TRBV5-5	TRBJ1-1
CSASSGHNQPQHF	TGCAGTGCATCCAGTGGACATAATCAGCCCCAGCATTTT	-	-	TRBV20-1	TRBJ1-5